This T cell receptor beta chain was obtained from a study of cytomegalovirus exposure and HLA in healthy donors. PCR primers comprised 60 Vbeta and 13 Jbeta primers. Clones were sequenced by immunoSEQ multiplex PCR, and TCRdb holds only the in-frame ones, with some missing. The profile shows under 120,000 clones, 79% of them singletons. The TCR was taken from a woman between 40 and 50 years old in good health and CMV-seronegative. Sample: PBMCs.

CDR3 amino acids: CASSRTLRSYEQYF. CDR3 coding DNA: TGTGCCAGCAGCCGGACACTGAGATCCTACGAGCAGTACTTC. This sequence joins TRBV6-5 and TRBJ2-7, with D possibly matching TRBD1 (5 bases). There are 14 residues in the CDR3. With 6 bases removed from V and 1 base from J, the gap between germline ends came to 13 bases. CDR1 is MNHEY and CDR2 is SVGAGI in the germline V gene.